This TCR beta chain was recovered during a study of blood T cell repertoires in COVID-19. About the research overall: Some COVID-19 samples were acute and others convalescent; all came from the United States, Italy and Spain.

The V segment lost 5 bases and the J segment 2 bases; nucleotides outside the gene matches: 5. Germline V gene sequence: CDR1 LNHDA, CDR2 SQIVND (reference sequence). The CDR3 covers 14 residues. This clone was detected only once. Here immunoSEQ multiplex PCR was the method, and the copy in TCRdb shows in-frame clones only, minus some. The repertoire holds around 150,000 clones, with about 88% as singletons. The clonotype comes from a woman older than 75 with acute or convalescent COVID-19. V usage is TRBV19 and J usage is TRBJ2-5; TRBD2 matches 7 bases. Sequenced input: peripheral blood. CDR3 DNA sequence: TGTGCCAGTAGTTACGGGGGGATACAAGAGACCCAGTACTTC. Translated: CASSYGGIQETQYF.